This passage covers 5 T cell receptor beta chains from one sample sequenced in a study of neoadjuvant anti-PD-1 for oral cavity cancer. Method: immunoSEQ multiplex PCR; TCRdb's copy keeps in-frame clones and lacks some. The data hold around 81,000 clones, with approximately 80% observed a single time. This material consisted of PBMCs, taken before nivolumab (anti-PD-1) treatment. Receptors were obtained from a person aged 35-79 years with oral cavity squamous cell carcinoma.

This chain connects TRBV7-2 to TRBJ2-3, with TRBD2 as a possible D gene (6 bases). Germline CDR1 is SGHTA and CDR2 is FQGNSA. The V and J ends lost 5 bases and 6 bases respectively, with 15 bases between them. This CDR3 is 14 amino acids long. CDR3 region: CASSPRLVRDTQYF. In DNA, the CDR3 is TGTGCCAGCAGCCCGCGACTAGTGCGTGATACGCAGTATTTT.

This chain connects TRBV25-1 to TRBJ2-1; the D gene could be TRBD1 or TRBD2 (5 bases each). This CDR3 has 15 amino acids. V lost 9 bases to trimming and J lost 4 bases, with 19 bases between them. CDR1 and CDR2 from the germline V gene are MGHDK and SYGVNS. DNA for the CDR3: TGTGCCAGTTTGACAAGGGACCCTCCTTACAATGAGCAGTTCTTC. Amino acids: CASLTRDPPYNEQFF.

V and J are TRBV6-5 and TRBJ2-5; D call uncertain. V gave up 0 bases and J gave up 8 bases, with 10 bases separating them. The CDR3 loop spans 13 amino acids. Germline CDR1 and CDR2: MNHEY and SVGAGI. DNA of the CDR3: TGTGCCAGCAGTTACTCGACTCTAGGTACCCAGTACTTC. Protein sequence: CASSYSTLGTQYF.

This chain joins TRBV15 and TRBJ2-3, with 9 bases fitting TRBD2. V dropped 5 bases and J dropped 2; count of bases not matched to a gene: 8. CDR1 is LNHNV and CDR2 is YYDKDF in the germline V gene (reference sequence). The CDR3 spans 16 residues. CDR3 protein: CATSPRAGGPTDTQYF. CDR3 DNA: TGTGCCACCAGCCCCCGAGCGGGAGGCCCCACAGATACGCAGTATTTT.

This clone was observed once. V gene TRBV5-6 combines with J gene TRBJ1-1; D gene unclear. In germline, CDR1 is SGHDT, CDR2 YYEEEE. This CDR3 contains 14 residues. Trimming stripped 3 bases from V and 0 bases from J, with 9 bases between. Here the CDR3 DNA reads TGTGCCAGCAGCTCCCTATCTATGAACACTGAAGCTTTCTTT. The encoded protein is CASSSLSMNTEAFF. The whole variable domain, remainder taken from reference TRBV5-6 and TRBJ1-1, is DAGVTQSPTHLIKTRGQQVTLRCSPKSGHDTVSWYQQALGQGPQFIFQYYEEEERQRGNFPDRFSGHQFPNYSSELNVNALLLGDSALYLCASSSLSMNTEAFFGQGTRLTVV.